This entry concerns a single T cell receptor beta chain. Seattle patients were enrolled during active infection and followed longitudinally. The record originates from a study of blood T cell repertoires in COVID-19. Study context: Spain, Italy and the United States supplied samples that represented acute and convalescent COVID-19. The cDNA or gDNA used as material had been derived from T cells, B-cell-depleted T cells, or PBMCs.

In the original processing: Counts of nucleated cells, estimated from reference gene primer amplification, were obtained. The data were produced by immunoSEQ multiplex PCR, yet TCRdb's version contains in-frame clones alone and is incomplete. From that table come the V and J calls and clone size; the DNA was used to work out D and trimming. The sample contains some 500,000 clones, 70% to 90% of which appear only once. This CDR3 spans 13 amino acids. The V gene lost 4 bases and the J gene lost 3 bases, with 9 bases spanning the gap. CDR1 is SGHDT, CDR2 YYEEEE, per germline. The sample comprised peripheral blood. The sequence was collected from a woman aged 50 to 60 with COVID-19, enrolled during active disease. The chain joins TRBV5-6 to TRBJ2-3; no reliable D call. The DNA for the CDR3 is TGTGCCAGCAGCCTACCCTCTACAGATACGCAGTATTTT. Translating it yields CASSLPSTDTQYF. The complete variable domain, with remaining parts taken from reference TRBV5-6 and TRBJ2-3, reads DAGVTQSPTHLIKTRGQQVTLRCSPKSGHDTVSWYQQALGQGPQFIFQYYEEEERQRGNFPDRFSGHQFPNYSSELNVNALLLGDSALYLCASSLPSTDTQYFGPGTRLTVL.